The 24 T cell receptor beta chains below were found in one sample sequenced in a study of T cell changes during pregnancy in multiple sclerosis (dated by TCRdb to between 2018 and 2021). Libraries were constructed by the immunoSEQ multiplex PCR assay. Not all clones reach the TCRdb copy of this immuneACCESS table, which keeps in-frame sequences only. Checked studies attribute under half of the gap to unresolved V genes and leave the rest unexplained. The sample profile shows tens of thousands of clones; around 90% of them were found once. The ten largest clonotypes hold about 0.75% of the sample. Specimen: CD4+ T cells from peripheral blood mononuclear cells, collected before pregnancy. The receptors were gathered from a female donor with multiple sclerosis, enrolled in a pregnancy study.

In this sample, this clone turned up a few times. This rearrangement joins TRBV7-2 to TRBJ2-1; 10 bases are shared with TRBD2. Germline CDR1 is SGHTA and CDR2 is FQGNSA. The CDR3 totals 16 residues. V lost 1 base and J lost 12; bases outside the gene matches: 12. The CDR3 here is CASSLDPAGGRGVQFF. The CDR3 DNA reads TGTGCCAGCAGCTTAGACCCAGCGGGGGGGCGGGGAGTGCAGTTCTTC.

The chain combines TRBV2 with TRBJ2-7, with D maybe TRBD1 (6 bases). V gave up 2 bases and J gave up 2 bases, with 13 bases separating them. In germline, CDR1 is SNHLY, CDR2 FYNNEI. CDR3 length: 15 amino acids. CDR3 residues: CASSEPGTSPYEQYF. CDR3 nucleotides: TGTGCCAGCAGTGAACCGGGGACATCGCCCTACGAGCAGTACTTC.

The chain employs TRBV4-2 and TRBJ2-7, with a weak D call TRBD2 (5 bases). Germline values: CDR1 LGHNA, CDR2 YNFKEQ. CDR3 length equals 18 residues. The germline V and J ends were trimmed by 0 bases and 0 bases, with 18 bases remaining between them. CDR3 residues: CASSQDHRLSHSSYEQYF. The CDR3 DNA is TGTGCCAGCAGCCAAGATCACAGACTATCACATAGCTCCTACGAGCAGTACTTC.

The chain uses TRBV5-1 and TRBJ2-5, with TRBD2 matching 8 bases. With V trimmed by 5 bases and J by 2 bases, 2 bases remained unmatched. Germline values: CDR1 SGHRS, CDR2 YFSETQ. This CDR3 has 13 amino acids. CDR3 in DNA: TGCGCCAGCAGTCGGGAGGGACAAGAGACCCAGTACTTC. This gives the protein CASSREGQETQYF. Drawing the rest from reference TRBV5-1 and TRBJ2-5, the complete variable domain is KAGVTQTPRYLIKTRGQQVTLSCSPISGHRSVSWYQQTPGQGLQFLFEYFSETQRNKGNFPGRFSGRQFSNSRSEMNVSTLELGDSALYLCASSREGQETQYFGPGTRLLVL.

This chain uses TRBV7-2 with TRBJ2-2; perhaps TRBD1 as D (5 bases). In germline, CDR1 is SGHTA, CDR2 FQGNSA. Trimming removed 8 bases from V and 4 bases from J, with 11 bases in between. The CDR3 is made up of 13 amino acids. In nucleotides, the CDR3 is TGTGCCAGCGCCATAGACAGCACCGGGGAGCTGTTTTTT. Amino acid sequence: CASAIDSTGELFF.

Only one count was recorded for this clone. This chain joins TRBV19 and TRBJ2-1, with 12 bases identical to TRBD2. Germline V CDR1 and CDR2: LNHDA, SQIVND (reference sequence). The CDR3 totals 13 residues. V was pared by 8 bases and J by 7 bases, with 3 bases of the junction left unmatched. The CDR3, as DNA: TGTGCCAGTGGGCTAGCGGGAGGGAATGAGCAGTTCTTC. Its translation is CASGLAGGNEQFF.

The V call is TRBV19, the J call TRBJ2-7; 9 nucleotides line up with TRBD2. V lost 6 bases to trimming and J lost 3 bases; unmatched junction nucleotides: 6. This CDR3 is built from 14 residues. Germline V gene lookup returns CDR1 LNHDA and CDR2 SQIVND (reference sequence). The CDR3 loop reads CASSRTSENYEQYF. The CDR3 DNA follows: TGTGCCAGTAGCCGGACTAGCGAAAACTACGAGCAGTACTTC.

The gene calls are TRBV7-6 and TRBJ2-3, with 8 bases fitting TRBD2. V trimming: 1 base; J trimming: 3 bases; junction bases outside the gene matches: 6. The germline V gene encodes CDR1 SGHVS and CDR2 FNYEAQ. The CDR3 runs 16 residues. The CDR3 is CASSLGVGGATDTQYF. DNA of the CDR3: TGTGCCAGCAGCTTAGGTGTCGGGGGGGCGACAGATACGCAGTATTTT.

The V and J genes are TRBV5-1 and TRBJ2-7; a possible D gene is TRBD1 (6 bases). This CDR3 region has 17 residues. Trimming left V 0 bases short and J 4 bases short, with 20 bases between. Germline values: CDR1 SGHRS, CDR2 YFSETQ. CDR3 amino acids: CASSLDGWTAVDYEQYF. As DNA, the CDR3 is TGCGCCAGCAGCTTGGATGGTTGGACAGCAGTGGATTACGAGCAGTACTTC. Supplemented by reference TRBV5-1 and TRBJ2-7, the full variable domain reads KAGVTQTPRYLIKTRGQQVTLSCSPISGHRSVSWYQQTPGQGLQFLFEYFSETQRNKGNFPGRFSGRQFSNSRSEMNVSTLELGDSALYLCASSLDGWTAVDYEQYFGPGTRLTVT.

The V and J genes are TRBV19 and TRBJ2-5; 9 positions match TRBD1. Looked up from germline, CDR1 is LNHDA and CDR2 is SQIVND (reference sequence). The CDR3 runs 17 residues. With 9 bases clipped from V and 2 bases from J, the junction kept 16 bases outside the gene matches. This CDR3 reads CARTRPGRDRVQETQYF. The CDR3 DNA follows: TGTGCCAGAACCCGCCCCGGCCGGGACAGGGTTCAAGAGACCCAGTACTTC.

Here the CDR3 DNA reads TGTGCCAGCCGCCGCAAGGACGCTAAACAAGGGAGAACAGATACGCAGTATTTT. Its protein is CASRRKDAKQGRTDTQYF. The J gene is TRBJ2-3, the V gene TRBV5-5; weak D call: TRBD2 (5 bases). Looked up from germline, CDR1 is SGHKS and CDR2 is YYEKEE (reference sequence). The CDR3 totals 18 residues. Trimming shortened V by 7 bases and J by 3 bases, and 27 bases separated the two germline ends. The whole variable domain, remainder taken from reference TRBV5-5 and TRBJ2-3, is DAGVTQSPTHLIKTRGQQVTLRCSPISGHKSVSWYQQVLGQGPQFIFQYYEKEERGRGNFPDRFSARQFPNYSSELNVNALLLGDSALYLCASRRKDAKQGRTDTQYFGPGTRLTVL.

CDR3 coding DNA: TGTGCCAGTAGGATGCAGACAGATACGCAGTATTTT. Translating gives CASRMQTDTQYF. The gene calls are TRBV19 and TRBJ2-3; D gene uncertain. This CDR3 comprises 12 residues. Germline lookup yields CDR1 LNHDA and CDR2 SQIVND (reference sequence). Trimming took 6 bases from V and 3 from J, leaving 7 bases between them.

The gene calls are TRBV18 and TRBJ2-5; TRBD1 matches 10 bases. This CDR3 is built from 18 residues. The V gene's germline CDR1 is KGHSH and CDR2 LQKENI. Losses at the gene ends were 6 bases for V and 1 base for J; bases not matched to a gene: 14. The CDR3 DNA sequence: TGTGCCAGCTCGCGAACGGCACCGGGACAGGGGCCCCAAGAGACCCAGTACTTC. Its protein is CASSRTAPGQGPQETQYF.

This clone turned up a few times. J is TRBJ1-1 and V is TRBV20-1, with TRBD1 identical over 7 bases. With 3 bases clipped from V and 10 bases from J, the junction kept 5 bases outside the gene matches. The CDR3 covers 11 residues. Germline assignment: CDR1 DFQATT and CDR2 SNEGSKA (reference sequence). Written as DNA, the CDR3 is TGCAGTGCTAGTCCACAGGGGCCAGCTTTCTTT. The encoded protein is CSASPQGPAFF.

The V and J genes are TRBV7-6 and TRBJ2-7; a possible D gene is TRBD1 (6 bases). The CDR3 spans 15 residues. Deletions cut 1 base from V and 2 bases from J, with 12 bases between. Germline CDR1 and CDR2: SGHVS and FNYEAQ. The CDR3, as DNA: TGTGCCAGCAGCTTAGGGGGACATAAAACCTACGAGCAGTACTTC. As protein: CASSLGGHKTYEQYF. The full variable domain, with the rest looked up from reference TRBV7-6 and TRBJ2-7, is GAGVSQSPRYKVTKRGQDVALRCDPISGHVSLYWYRQALGQGPEFLTYFNYEAQQDKSGLPNDRFSAERPEGSISTLTIQRTEQRDSAMYRCASSLGGHKTYEQYFGPGTRLTVT.

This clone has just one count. The CDR3 sequence: CASLEVAGGHEQFF. The DNA for the CDR3 is TGTGCCAGCCTAGAGGTAGCGGGAGGCCACGAGCAGTTCTTC. The chain uses TRBV6-5 and TRBJ2-1; TRBD2 matches at 10 bases. The germline V gene has CDR1 MNHEY and CDR2 SVGAGI. Unmatched junction bases numbered 11, after V lost 8 bases and J lost 10 bases. The CDR3 loop spans 14 amino acids.

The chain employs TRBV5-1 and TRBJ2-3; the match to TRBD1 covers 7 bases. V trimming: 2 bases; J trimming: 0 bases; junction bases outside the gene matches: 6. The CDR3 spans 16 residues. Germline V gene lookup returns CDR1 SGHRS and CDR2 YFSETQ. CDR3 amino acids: CASSFTGTASTDTQYF. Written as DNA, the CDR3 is TGCGCCAGCAGCTTTACCGGGACAGCTAGCACAGATACGCAGTATTTT. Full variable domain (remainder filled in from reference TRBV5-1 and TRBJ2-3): KAGVTQTPRYLIKTRGQQVTLSCSPISGHRSVSWYQQTPGQGLQFLFEYFSETQRNKGNFPGRFSGRQFSNSRSEMNVSTLELGDSALYLCASSFTGTASTDTQYFGPGTRLTVL.

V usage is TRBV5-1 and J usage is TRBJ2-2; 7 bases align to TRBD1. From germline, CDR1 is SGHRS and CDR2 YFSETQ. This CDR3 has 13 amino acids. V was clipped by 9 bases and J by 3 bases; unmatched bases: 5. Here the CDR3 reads CATRQGDTGELFF. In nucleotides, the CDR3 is TGCGCCACCCGACAGGGAGACACCGGGGAGCTGTTTTTT.

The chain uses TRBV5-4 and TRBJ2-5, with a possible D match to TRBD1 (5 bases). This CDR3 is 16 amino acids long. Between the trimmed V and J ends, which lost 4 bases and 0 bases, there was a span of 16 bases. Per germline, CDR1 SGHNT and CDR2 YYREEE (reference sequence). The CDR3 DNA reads TGTGCCAGCAGCAGGCAGGGTTTCTCGAACCAAGAGACCCAGTACTTC. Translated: CASSRQGFSNQETQYF.

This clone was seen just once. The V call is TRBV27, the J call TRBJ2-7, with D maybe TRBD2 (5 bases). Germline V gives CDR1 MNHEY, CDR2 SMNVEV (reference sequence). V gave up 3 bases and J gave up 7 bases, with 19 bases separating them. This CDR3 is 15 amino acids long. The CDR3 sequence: CASSFSGVPRWEQYF. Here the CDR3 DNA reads TGTGCCAGCAGTTTTTCCGGGGTCCCTCGTTGGGAGCAGTACTTC.

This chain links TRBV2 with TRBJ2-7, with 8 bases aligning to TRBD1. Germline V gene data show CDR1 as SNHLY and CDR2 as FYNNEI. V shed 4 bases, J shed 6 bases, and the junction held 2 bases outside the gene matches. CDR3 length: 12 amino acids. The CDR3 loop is CASSGTGGEQYF. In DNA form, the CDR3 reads TGTGCCAGCAGTGGCACAGGGGGCGAGCAGTACTTC.

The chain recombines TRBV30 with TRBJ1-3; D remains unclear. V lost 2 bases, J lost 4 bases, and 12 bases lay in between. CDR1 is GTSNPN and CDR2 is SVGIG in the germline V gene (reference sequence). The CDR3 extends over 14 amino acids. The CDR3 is CAWSPLPLGNTIYF. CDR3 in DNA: TGTGCCTGGAGTCCCCTCCCGCTAGGAAACACCATATATTTT.

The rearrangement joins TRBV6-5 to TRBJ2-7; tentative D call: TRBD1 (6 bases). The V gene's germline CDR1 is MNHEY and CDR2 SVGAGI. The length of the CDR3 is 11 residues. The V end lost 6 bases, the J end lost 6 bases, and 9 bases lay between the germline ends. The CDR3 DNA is TGTGCCAGCAGCACAGGGTTCGAGCAGTACTTC. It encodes CASSTGFEQYF.

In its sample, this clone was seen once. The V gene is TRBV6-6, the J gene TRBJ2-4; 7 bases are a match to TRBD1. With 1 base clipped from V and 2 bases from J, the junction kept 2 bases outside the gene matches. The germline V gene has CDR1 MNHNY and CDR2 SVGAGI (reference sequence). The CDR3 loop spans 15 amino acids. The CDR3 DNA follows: TGTGCCAGCAGTTACTTACAGGGGTCCAAAAACATTCAGTACTTC. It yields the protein CASSYLQGSKNIQYF.